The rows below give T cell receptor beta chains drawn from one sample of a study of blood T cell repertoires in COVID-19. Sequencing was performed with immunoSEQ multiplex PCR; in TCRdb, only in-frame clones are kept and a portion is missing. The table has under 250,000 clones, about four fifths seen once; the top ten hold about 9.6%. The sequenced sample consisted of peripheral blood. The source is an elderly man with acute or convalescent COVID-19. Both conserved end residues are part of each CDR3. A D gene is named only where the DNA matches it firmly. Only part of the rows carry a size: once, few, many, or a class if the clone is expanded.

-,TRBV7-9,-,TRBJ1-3,CASSLAQGNTIYF,TGTGCCAGCAGCTTAGCGCAGGGAAACACCATATATTTT
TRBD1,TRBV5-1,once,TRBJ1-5,CASSRNTGDQPQHF,TGCGCCAGCAGCCGCAATACAGGGGATCAGCCCCAGCATTTT
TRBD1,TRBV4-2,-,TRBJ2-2,CASSQEWTGLTGELFF,TGTGCCAGCAGCCAAGAGTGGACAGGCCTCACCGGGGAGCTGTTTTTT
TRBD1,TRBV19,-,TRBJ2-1,CASSPTGGEQFF,TGTGCCAGTAGCCCGACAGGGGGTGAGCAGTTCTTC
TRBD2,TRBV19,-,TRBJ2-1,CASSIMGTSIYNEQFF,TGTGCCAGTAGTATAATGGGGACTAGTATCTACAATGAGCAGTTCTTC
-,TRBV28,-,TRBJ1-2,CASSFRQTRPHGYTF,TGTGCCAGCAGTTTTCGACAGACTCGACCTCATGGCTACACCTTC
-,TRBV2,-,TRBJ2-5,CASSGQTQGETQYF,TGTGCCAGCAGTGGACAGACTCAAGGGGAGACCCAGTACTTC
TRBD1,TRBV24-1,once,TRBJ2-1,CATSDPRQGRSYNEQFF,TGTGCCACCAGTGATCCCCGACAGGGAAGGTCCTACAATGAGCAGTTCTTC
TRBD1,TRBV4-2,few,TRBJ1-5,CASSPRGQGTQPQHF,TGTGCCAGCAGCCCTCGAGGACAGGGAACTCAGCCCCAGCATTTT
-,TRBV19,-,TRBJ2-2,CASSSRDSNTGELFF,TGTGCCAGTAGTTCCCGGGACTCAAACACCGGGGAGCTGTTTTTT
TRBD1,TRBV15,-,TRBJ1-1,CATGTDRGVRPEAFF,TGTGCCACCGGGACGGACAGGGGGGTACGTCCTGAAGCTTTCTTT
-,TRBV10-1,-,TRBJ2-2,CASSESTSGHENTGELFF,TGCGCCAGCAGTGAGTCAACCTCGGGACACGAGAACACCGGGGAGCTGTTTTTT
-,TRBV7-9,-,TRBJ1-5,CASSFGGRQPQHF,TGTGCCAGCAGCTTTGGGGGGAGGCAGCCCCAGCATTTT
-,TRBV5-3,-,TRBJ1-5,CARSFGGGAGNQPQHF,TGTGCCAGAAGCTTTGGCGGGGGGGCGGGCAATCAGCCCCAGCATTTT
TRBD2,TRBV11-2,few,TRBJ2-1,CASSRLAGFSYNEQFF,TGTGCCAGCAGCCGGCTAGCGGGATTTTCCTACAATGAGCAGTTCTTC
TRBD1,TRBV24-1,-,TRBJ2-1,CATSDLRSQGAGNEQFF,TGTGCCACCAGTGATTTGCGAAGCCAGGGGGCGGGGAATGAGCAGTTCTTC
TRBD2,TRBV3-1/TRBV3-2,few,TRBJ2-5,CASSQEGQLAGGHQETQYF,TGTGCCAGCAGCCAAGAAGGACAACTAGCGGGGGGACACCAAGAGACCCAGTACTTC
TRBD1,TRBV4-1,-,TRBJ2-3,CASSPGTGHTDTQYF,TGCGCCAGCAGCCCCGGGACAGGTCACACAGATACGCAGTATTTT
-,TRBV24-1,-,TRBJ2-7,CATSDPPQGRSHSYEQYF,TGTGCCACCAGTGATCCTCCTCAGGGGCGCTCCCACTCCTACGAGCAGTACTTC
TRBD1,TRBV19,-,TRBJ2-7,CAIPGVDRGYEQYF,TGTGCCATCCCTGGTGTAGACAGGGGTTACGAGCAGTACTTC
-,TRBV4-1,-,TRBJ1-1,CASSQDNIFRTEAFF,TGCGCCAGCAGCCAAGATAACATTTTCCGAACTGAAGCTTTCTTT
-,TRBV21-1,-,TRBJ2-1,CASSKWWQDTYNEQFF,TGTGCCAGCAGCAAATGGTGGCAGGACACATACAATGAGCAGTTCTTC
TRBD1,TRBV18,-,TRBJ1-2,CASSPGTGGYYGYTF,TGTGCCAGCTCACCCGGGACAGGGGGTTACTATGGCTACACCTTC
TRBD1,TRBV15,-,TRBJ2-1,CATRSPEGAHEQFF,TGTGCCACCAGGTCCCCCGAGGGGGCCCATGAGCAGTTCTTC
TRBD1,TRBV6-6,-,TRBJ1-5,CASSLDRGLQPQHF,TGTGCCAGCAGTTTAGACAGGGGGCTTCAGCCCCAGCATTTT
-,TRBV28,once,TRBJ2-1,CASSPIQGLEGYNEQFF,TGTGCCAGCAGTCCCATTCAGGGGCTAGAGGGCTACAATGAGCAGTTCTTC
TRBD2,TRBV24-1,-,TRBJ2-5,CATTGRAGETQYF,TGTGCCACCACCGGGAGGGCCGGAGAGACCCAGTACTTC
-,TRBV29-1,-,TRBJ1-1,CSVQGPIGAFF,TGCAGCGTTCAGGGGCCTATTGGAGCTTTCTTT
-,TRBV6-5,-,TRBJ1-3,CASSFVYRDSGNTIYF,TGTGCCAGCAGTTTTGTCTACCGGGACTCTGGAAACACCATATATTTT
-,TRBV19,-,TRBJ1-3,CASRPGHKLAGNTIYF,TGTGCCAGTAGACCGGGACATAAGCTGGCTGGAAACACCATATATTTT
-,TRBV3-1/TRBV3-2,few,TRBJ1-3,CASSQGGQVSGNTIYF,TGTGCCAGCAGCCAAGGGGGACAAGTCTCTGGAAACACCATATATTTT
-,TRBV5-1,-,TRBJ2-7,CASSATSSSYEQYF,TGCGCCAGCAGCGCGACTTCTAGCTCCTACGAGCAGTACTTC
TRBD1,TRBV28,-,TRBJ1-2,CASRAGTGTGYTF,TGTGCCAGCAGGGCTGGGACAGGGACTGGCTACACCTTC
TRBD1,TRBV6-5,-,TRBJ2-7,CASSGGQASYEQYF,TGTGCCAGCAGCGGGGGACAGGCCTCCTACGAGCAGTACTTC
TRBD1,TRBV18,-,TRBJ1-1,CASSLTGTVNTEAFF,TGTGCCAGCTCACTCACCGGGACAGTGAACACTGAAGCTTTCTTT
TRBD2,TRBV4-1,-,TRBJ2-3,CASSQDTSGLADTQYF,TGCGCCAGCAGCCAAGATACTAGCGGGTTGGCAGATACGCAGTATTTT
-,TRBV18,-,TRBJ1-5,CASSLLQGRVGNQPQHF,TGTGCCAGCTCACTTCTACAGGGCCGGGTGGGAAATCAGCCCCAGCATTTT
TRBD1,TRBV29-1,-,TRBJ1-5,CSVGQVNQPQHF,TGCAGCGTGGGACAGGTAAATCAGCCCCAGCATTTT
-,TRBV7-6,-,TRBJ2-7,CASSLDRVSSYEQYF,TGTGCCAGCAGCTTAGACAGGGTGAGCTCCTACGAGCAGTACTTC
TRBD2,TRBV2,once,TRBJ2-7,CASIPGGPPYEQYF,TGTGCCAGCATCCCGGGAGGGCCTCCCTACGAGCAGTACTTC